The 10 T cell receptor beta chains in this list originate from one sample, sequenced in a study of blood T cell repertoires in COVID-19. Some clones are missing from TCRdb's copy, which holds only in-frame ones; the method was immunoSEQ multiplex PCR. The sample has roughly 250,000 clones; roughly 89% are singletons. The sample consisted of peripheral blood. These receptors came from a man younger than 45 with acute or convalescent COVID-19.

This chain joins TRBV5-1 and TRBJ1-4; unclear D gene. The germline gives CDR1 SGHRS, CDR2 YFSETQ. V was shortened by 4 bases and J by 0 bases, with 7 bases between the two germline ends. The CDR3 covers 14 residues. The CDR3 sequence: CASSETSTNEKLFF. Here the CDR3 DNA reads TGCGCCAGCAGCGAGACTTCAACTAATGAAAAACTGTTTTTT.

This clone was observed a handful of times. The V and J genes are TRBV10-3 and TRBJ1-6; perhaps TRBD1 as D (6 bases). CDR3 length: 15 residues. Germline CDR1 is ENHRY and CDR2 is SYGVKD. Trimming removed 3 bases at V and 2 bases at J, with 8 bases between. CDR3: CAISEQGTYNSPLHF. The CDR3 coding sequence is TGTGCCATCAGTGAACAGGGAACCTATAATTCACCCCTCCACTTT.

V usage is TRBV5-4 and J usage is TRBJ1-6, with no clear D. V was trimmed by 4 bases and J by 7 bases, leaving 6 bases between them. CDR3 length equals 12 residues. Germline V lookup: CDR1 SGHNT, CDR2 YYREEE (reference sequence). CDR3 amino acids: CASSAENSPLHF. In DNA, the CDR3 is TGTGCCAGCAGCGCAGAAAATTCACCCCTCCACTTT.

The chain combines TRBV18 with TRBJ1-2; D possibly corresponds to TRBD1 (5 bases). The CDR3 contains 16 residues. Trimming took off 3 bases at V and 0 bases at J, with 14 bases between the two ends. From germline, CDR1 is KGHSH and CDR2 LQKENI. CDR3 sequence: CASSPSTRGTNYGYTF. The CDR3 DNA follows: TGTGCCAGCTCACCCTCCACAAGGGGAACTAACTATGGCTACACCTTC.

Written as DNA, the CDR3 is TGTGCCAGCAGCTTCCCCGGACAGGGAATCATGGTC. Protein sequence: CASSFPGQGIMV. The V call is TRBV7-9, the J call TRBJ2-7; 8 bases map to TRBD1. CDR1 and CDR2 (germline): SEHNR, FQNEAQ (reference sequence). The CDR3 extends over 12 amino acids.

The chain is built from TRBV18 and TRBJ2-2; tentative D call: TRBD1 (6 bases). Germline CDR1 reads KGHSH; CDR2 reads LQKENI. V lost 1 base and J 3 bases, leaving 12 bases between the germline ends. The CDR3 contains 16 residues. The CDR3 nucleotides read TGTGCCAGCTCACCACGGCGAGGGGGAGACACCGGGGAGCTGTTTTTT. It is translated as CASSPRRGGDTGELFF.

This sequence joins TRBV15 and TRBJ1-4; D is possibly TRBD1 (5 bases). Trimming removed 1 base from V and 4 bases from J, with 16 bases in between. The CDR3 spans 17 residues. CDR1 LNHNV and CDR2 YYDKDF come from the germline V gene (reference sequence). The CDR3, as DNA: TGTGCCACCAGCAGAGGCACGCAGGGCGCCTATAATGAAAAACTGTTTTTT. The encoded protein is CATSRGTQGAYNEKLFF.

On this clone itself: Compared with germline, one end of the junction differs, possibly owing to a read error. The chain joins TRBV7-7 to TRBJ2-3; D perhaps matches TRBD2 (5 bases). The CDR3 contains 15 residues. In germline, CDR1 is SSHAT, CDR2 FNYEAQ (reference sequence). The CDR3, as DNA: TGTGCTAGCAGCCCCGTCCGGGCCGAGGGTGATACGCAGTATTTT. Its translation: CASSPVRAEGDTQYF.

The CDR3 DNA follows: TGTGCCAGCAGTGACAAACCGGGACTGACCTCTGGGGCCAACGTCCTGACTTTC. It specifies CASSDKPGLTSGANVLTF. The chain couples TRBV6-1 to TRBJ2-6; a possible D gene is TRBD2 (6 bases). This CDR3 is 18 amino acids long. V was trimmed by 3 bases and J by 0 bases, leaving 15 bases between them. Germline V CDR1 and CDR2: MNHNS, SASEGT.

Here the CDR3 DNA reads TGCAGCGTGGGGGGGGGAAATGAGCAGTTCTTC. Its protein is CSVGGGNEQFF. The chain uses TRBV29-1 and TRBJ2-1; TRBD2 matches 7 bases. Germline CDR1 and CDR2: SQVTM and ANQGSEA. V lost 6 bases to trimming and J lost 7 bases; unmatched junction nucleotides: 3. CDR3 length: 11 residues.